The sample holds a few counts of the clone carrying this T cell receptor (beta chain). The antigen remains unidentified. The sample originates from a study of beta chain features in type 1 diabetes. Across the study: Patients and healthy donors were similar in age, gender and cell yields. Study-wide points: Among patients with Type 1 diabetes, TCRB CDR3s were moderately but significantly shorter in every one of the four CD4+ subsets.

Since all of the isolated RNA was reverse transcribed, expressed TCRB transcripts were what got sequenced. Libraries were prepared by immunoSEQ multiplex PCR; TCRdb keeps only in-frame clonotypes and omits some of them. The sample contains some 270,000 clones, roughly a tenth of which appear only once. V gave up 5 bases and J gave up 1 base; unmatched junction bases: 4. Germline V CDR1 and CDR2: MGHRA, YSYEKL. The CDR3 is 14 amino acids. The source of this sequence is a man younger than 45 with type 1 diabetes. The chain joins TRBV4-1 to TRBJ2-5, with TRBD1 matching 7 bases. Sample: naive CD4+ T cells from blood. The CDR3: CASSSQGRQETQYF. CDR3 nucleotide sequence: TGCGCCAGCAGCTCACAGGGGCGCCAAGAGACCCAGTACTTC.